The present T cell receptor (beta chain) was sequenced within a study of shared clonotypes between healthy human individuals. Turning to the study itself: Plates per donor: three CD4 naive, three CD4 memory, two CD8 naive, one CD8 memory.

The CDR3 loop spans 15 amino acids. Per the germline V gene, CDR1 is SGDLS and CDR2 is YYNGEE. J lost 2 bases, V lost 2 bases, and 6 bases had no gene match. Details on this clone: The sample has other DNA sequences that encode this CDR3 too.

Libraries were prepared by immunoSEQ multiplex PCR; TCRdb keeps only in-frame clonotypes and omits some of them. In the table there are some 2,000,000 clones, 90% to 95% of which are singletons. This chain connects TRBV9 to TRBJ2-7; 8 bases align to TRBD2. The sequenced material came from naive CD4+ T cells sorted from blood. Noted subset: CD45RA+ positively selected. The origin of this receptor is a man aged 18 to 35 in good health. CDR3 in DNA: TGTGCCAGCAGCGTGGGTGCGGGGGGAGCCTACGAGCAGTACTTC. It encodes CASSVGAGGAYEQYF.